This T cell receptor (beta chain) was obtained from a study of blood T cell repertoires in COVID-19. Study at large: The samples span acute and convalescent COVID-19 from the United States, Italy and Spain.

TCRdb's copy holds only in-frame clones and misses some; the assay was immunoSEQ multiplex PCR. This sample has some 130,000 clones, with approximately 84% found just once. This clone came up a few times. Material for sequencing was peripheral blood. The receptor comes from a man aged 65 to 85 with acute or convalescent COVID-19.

CDR3 in amino acids: CASRVGPSNEQFF. As DNA, the CDR3 is TGCGCCAGCAGAGTGGGGCCGAGCAATGAGCAGTTCTTC. This chain connects TRBV5-1 to TRBJ2-1; possibly TRBD1 for D (5 bases). The CDR3 has 13 amino acids. V was cut by 5 bases and J by 6 bases, with 12 bases left in between. Germline CDR1 SGHRS, CDR2 YFSETQ.